This TCR beta chain emerged from a study of CD8+CD57+ T cells in acquired aplastic anemia. At the level of the study: Across the sorted CD4+ and CD8+ cells, DNA amounts averaged around 3.2 ug.

According to the study, genomic DNA was the template for TCR beta VDJ and CDR3 profiling. One entry per CDR3 protein, called by TCRdb with MiXCR from the reads. The table shows under 200,000 distinct CDR3 sequences, with over 70% occurring only once. Study outcomes and limitations: The study identified almost 30 CD8+ CDR3 sequences shared by patients and controls.

It was patients with CD8+CD57+ cell expansion by flow cytometry who were chosen for sequencing. In all patients, the disease was severe acquired aplastic anemia. Germline CDR1 and CDR2: SQVTM and ANQGSEA. The CDR3 totals 13 residues. The V end was cut by 2 bases, the J end by 1 base, with 8 bases between. This clonotype was counted between two and nine times. Its matching antigen is unknown. Sequencing was carried out using sorted CD4+, CD8+, or CD8+CD57+ T cells (not recorded which) from PBMCs. V gene TRBV29-1 combines with J gene TRBJ1-1; tentative D call: TRBD1 (5 bases). This sequence was found in a human donor with aplastic anemia. The CDR3, as DNA: TGCAGCGTTGAACGGGGGACGAACACTGAAGCTTTCTTT. It yields the protein CSVERGTNTEAFF.